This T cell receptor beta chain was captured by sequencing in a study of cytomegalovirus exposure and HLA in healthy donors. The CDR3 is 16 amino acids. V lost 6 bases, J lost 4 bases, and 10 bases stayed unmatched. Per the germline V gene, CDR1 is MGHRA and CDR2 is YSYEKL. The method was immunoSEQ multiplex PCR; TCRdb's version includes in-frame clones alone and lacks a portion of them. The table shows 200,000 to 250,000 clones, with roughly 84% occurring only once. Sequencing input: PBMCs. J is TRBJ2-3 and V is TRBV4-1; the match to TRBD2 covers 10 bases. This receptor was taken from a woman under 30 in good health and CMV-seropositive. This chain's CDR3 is CASRGRASGSADTQYF. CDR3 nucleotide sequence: TGCGCCAGCAGAGGACGGGCTAGCGGGAGCGCAGATACGCAGTATTTT.